The 16 T cell receptor beta chains given below trace back to one sample, sequenced in a study of shared clonotypes between healthy human individuals. Libraries were prepared by immunoSEQ multiplex PCR; TCRdb keeps only in-frame clonotypes and omits some of them. The sample has over 95,000 clones, over 65% seen once. Sequencing was done on a sample of memory CD8+ T cells sorted from blood. Subset described: CD45RO+ cells pooled with CCR7-negative TemRA cells. These receptors originate from a woman aged 25 to 39 in good health.

CDR3 bases: TGTGCCAGCAGCTTGGAGGTTGAGGAGACCCAGTACTTC. Protein product: CASSLEVEETQYF. This chain joins TRBV5-4 and TRBJ2-5; D is unresolved. The CDR3 loop spans 13 amino acids. V gave up 0 bases and J gave up 5 bases, with 8 bases separating them. CDR1 and CDR2 (germline): SGHNT, YYREEE (reference sequence).

The chain recombines TRBV7-9 with TRBJ2-5, with D possibly matching TRBD2 (5 bases). CDR3 length equals 10 residues. CDR1 is SEHNR, CDR2 FQNEAQ, per germline (reference sequence). Between the trimmed V and J ends, which lost 5 bases and 13 bases, there was a span of 11 bases. The CDR3 bases are TGTGCCAGCAGCGACGGACTGGCGTACTTC. Protein sequence: CASSDGLAYF.

This rearrangement joins TRBV18 to TRBJ2-7; D remains unclear. The V end was cut by 5 bases, the J end by 1 base, with 3 bases between. CDR3 length equals 11 residues. Germline values: CDR1 KGHSH, CDR2 LQKENI. CDR3 nucleotides: TGTGCCAGCTCATCTTCCTACGAGCAGTACTTC. Protein product: CASSSSYEQYF.

The rearrangement links TRBV5-5 to TRBJ1-2; maybe TRBD1 (5 bases). In germline, CDR1 is SGHKS, CDR2 YYEKEE (reference sequence). The CDR3 is 17 residues long. The V gene lost 0 bases and the J gene lost 5 bases, with 20 bases spanning the gap. CDR3 in DNA: TGTGCCAGCAGCTTGGCCCGACCGGGACGGCCCTGGTATGGCTACACCTTC. Its translation is CASSLARPGRPWYGYTF.

The chain combines TRBV6-4 with TRBJ2-5; TRBD2 matches at 9 bases. Germline loops: CDR1 MRHNA, CDR2 SNTAGT. The V and J ends lost 3 bases and 3 bases, in that order; junction bases with no gene match: 5. The CDR3 loop spans 15 amino acids. The CDR3 sequence: CASSESASGEETQYF. CDR3 coding DNA: TGTGCCAGCAGTGAATCGGCTAGCGGGGAAGAGACCCAGTACTTC.

CDR3 coding DNA: TGTGCCAGCAGTTACTTTGGTCATCAGCCCCAGCATTTT. Its translation is CASSYFGHQPQHF. The chain has TRBV6-5 and TRBJ1-5; D gene unclear. V was shortened by 1 base and J by 5 bases, with 6 bases between the two germline ends. The CDR3 has 13 amino acids. CDR1 MNHEY and CDR2 SVGAGI come from the germline V gene.

This clone was recorded many times. The chain employs TRBV6-4 and TRBJ2-1, with TRBD2 matching over 7 bases. The V gene's germline CDR1 is MRHNA and CDR2 SNTAGT. The CDR3 runs to 15 residues. V was pared by 2 bases and J by 7 bases, with 8 bases of the junction left unmatched. The CDR3 is CASSDGRGDPNEQFF. The DNA for the CDR3 is TGTGCCAGCAGTGACGGGAGGGGAGACCCAAATGAGCAGTTCTTC.

The V gene is TRBV2, the J gene TRBJ1-5; 10 bases map to TRBD1. Unmatched junction bases numbered 6, after V lost 3 bases and J lost 4 bases. CDR3 size: 16 residues. Per the germline V gene, CDR1 is SNHLY and CDR2 is FYNNEI. DNA of the CDR3: TGTGCCAGCAGTGATCGACAGGGGGCGAGTAATCAGCCCCAGCATTTT. It specifies CASSDRQGASNQPQHF. Full variable domain (rest looked up from reference TRBV2 and TRBJ1-5): EPEVTQTPSHQVTQMGQEVILRCVPISNHLYFYWYRQILGQKVEFLVSFYNNEISEKSEIFDDQFSVERPDGSNFTLKIRSTKLEDSAMYFCASSDRQGASNQPQHFGDGTRLSIL.

The genes are TRBV5-6 and TRBJ2-1, with 10 bases lining up with TRBD1. Germline trimming cut 7 bases from V and 6 bases from J; bases unmatched to any gene: 10. CDR1 is SGHDT, CDR2 YYEEEE, per germline. The CDR3 runs 15 residues. CDR3 in amino acids: CASAKWTGGFNEQFF. CDR3 bases: TGTGCCAGCGCCAAATGGACAGGGGGTTTCAATGAGCAGTTCTTC.

J is TRBJ2-1 and V is TRBV29-1; 9 bases are shared with TRBD2. The CDR3 sequence is 16 residues long. The ends lost 5 bases at V and 3 bases at J; junction bases unmatched: 11. In germline, CDR1 is SQVTM, CDR2 ANQGSEA. The DNA for the CDR3 is TGCAGCGTTCATAGCGGGAGAGGGGGAGACTACAATGAGCAGTTCTTC. It codes for CSVHSGRGGDYNEQFF.

V is TRBV9 and J is TRBJ2-1, with D possibly being TRBD1 (5 bases). CDR3 length: 14 residues. The ends were cut back, 1 base at V and 8 bases at J, with 13 bases in the middle. CDR1 and CDR2 (germline): SGDLS, YYNGEE. CDR3 sequence (DNA): TGTGCCAGCAGCGTATCGGCAGGGTGGCATGAGCAGTTCTTC. This encodes CASSVSAGWHEQFF.

This clone was picked up many times. The V gene is TRBV6-1, the J gene TRBJ1-5; 7 bases are shared with TRBD1. Per the germline V gene, CDR1 is MNHNS and CDR2 is SASEGT. The CDR3 is 14 residues long. V shed 4 bases, J shed 4 bases, and the junction held 4 bases outside the gene matches. DNA of the CDR3: TGTGCCAGCAGTGGAGGACAGGAAAATCAGCCCCAGCATTTT. Its translation is CASSGGQENQPQHF.

V gene TRBV6-1 combines with J gene TRBJ1-2; no definite D call. This CDR3 has 14 amino acids. Germline assignment: CDR1 MNHNS and CDR2 SASEGT. The ends were cut back, 1 base at V and 3 bases at J, with 9 bases in the middle. The CDR3 sequence is CASSEGAWHYGYTF. The CDR3 coding sequence is TGTGCCAGCAGTGAAGGGGCCTGGCACTATGGCTACACCTTC.

The chain is built from TRBV28 and TRBJ2-1; 13 bases fit TRBD2. This CDR3 region has 17 residues. Germline CDR1 and CDR2: MDHEN and SYDVKM. The ends lost 3 bases at V and 0 bases at J; junction bases unmatched: 2. The chain's CDR3 is CASSFRTSGSSYNEQFF. The CDR3 nucleotides are TGTGCCAGCAGTTTTAGGACTAGCGGGAGCTCCTACAATGAGCAGTTCTTC.

CDR3 sequence reads: CASSERVRVGEQFF. The CDR3 region has the DNA TGTGCCAGCAGTGAACGGGTACGAGTAGGTGAGCAGTTCTTC. The chain links TRBV2 to TRBJ2-1; D ambiguous. V was pared by 2 bases and J by 9 bases, with 14 bases between. The V gene's germline CDR1 is SNHLY and CDR2 FYNNEI. The CDR3 is 14 residues long.

The V gene is TRBV28, the J gene TRBJ1-5, with D possibly matching TRBD1 (5 bases). Germline V gene sequence: CDR1 MDHEN, CDR2 SYDVKM. The CDR3 length is 12 residues. V was shortened by 5 bases and J by 11 bases, with 13 bases between the two germline ends. This chain's CDR3 is CASSGSGRAQHF. The CDR3 DNA sequence: TGTGCCAGCAGTGGTTCAGGGAGGGCCCAGCATTTT.